This is a list of T cell receptor beta chains from one sample in a study of shared clonotypes between healthy human individuals. Only in-frame clones appear in the TCRdb table, and some are missing; sequencing was by immunoSEQ multiplex PCR. The sample consists of under 1 million clones, 96% of them appearing once. Sequencing was performed on naive CD8+ T cells sorted from blood. The receptors derive from a young man in good health. Both conserved end residues are part of each CDR3. A D gene is named only where the DNA matches it firmly. Some rows mark clone size as missing; the rest say once, few, many or name a class of expanded clone.

CDR3aa: CANSAGSSTDTQYF
CDR3nt: TGTGCCAACTCAGCGGGATCTAGCACAGATACGCAGTATTTT
d_gene: TRBD2
len: 14
v_gene: TRBV10-3
abundance: -
j_gene: TRBJ2-3

CDR3aa: CASSLGVAGGTEAFF
CDR3nt: TGTGCCAGCAGCTTAGGTGTGGCGGGAGGCACTGAAGCTTTCTTT
d_gene: -
len: 15
v_gene: TRBV7-6
abundance: -
j_gene: TRBJ1-1

CDR3aa: CASSLPQGLAGGPSLHTDTQYF
CDR3nt: TGTGCCAGCAGTTTACCGCAGGGGCTAGCGGGAGGGCCCTCCCTCCATACAGATACGCAGTATTTT
d_gene: TRBD2
len: 22
v_gene: TRBV28
abundance: once
j_gene: TRBJ2-3

CDR3aa: CASSLGGTSYNEQFF
CDR3nt: TGTGCCAGCAGCTTAGGCGGGACCTCCTACAATGAGCAGTTCTTC
d_gene: -
len: 15
v_gene: TRBV7-8
abundance: -
j_gene: TRBJ2-1

CDR3aa: CASSIGAGDYEQYF
CDR3nt: TGTGCCAGTAGTATAGGCGCGGGAGATTACGAGCAGTACTTC
d_gene: TRBD2
len: 14
v_gene: TRBV19
abundance: once
j_gene: TRBJ2-7

CDR3aa: CAISESGRISYGYTF
CDR3nt: TGTGCCATCAGTGAGTCGGGGCGGATTTCCTATGGCTACACCTTC
d_gene: -
len: 15
v_gene: TRBV10-3
abundance: once
j_gene: TRBJ1-2

CDR3aa: CASSYGEKLFF
CDR3nt: TGTGCCAGCAGTTACGGCGAAAAACTGTTTTTT
d_gene: -
len: 11
v_gene: TRBV6-6
abundance: -
j_gene: TRBJ1-4

CDR3aa: CASSITMIRRGPEQYF
CDR3nt: TGTGCCAGTAGTATAACCATGATTAGGAGAGGCCCCGAGCAGTACTTC
d_gene: -
len: 16
v_gene: TRBV19
abundance: -
j_gene: TRBJ2-7

CDR3aa: CASSFGAGRREKLFF
CDR3nt: TGTGCCAGCAGTTTTGGGGCAGGGAGACGGGAAAAACTGTTTTTT
d_gene: -
len: 15
v_gene: TRBV28
abundance: -
j_gene: TRBJ1-4

CDR3aa: CASSLSGATGGYTF
CDR3nt: TGTGCCAGCAGCTTATCAGGGGCCACTGGTGGCTACACCTTC
d_gene: -
len: 14
v_gene: TRBV11-2
abundance: -
j_gene: TRBJ1-2

CDR3aa: CASSLLGTEGEKEYF
CDR3nt: TGTGCCAGCAGCCTTCTGGGGACAGAGGGCGAAAAGGAGTACTTC
d_gene: TRBD1
len: 15
v_gene: TRBV9
abundance: -
j_gene: TRBJ2-4

CDR3aa: CASSYVGGVAEAFF
CDR3nt: TGTGCCAGCAGTTACGTAGGAGGGGTCGCTGAAGCTTTCTTT
d_gene: -
len: 14
v_gene: TRBV6-5
abundance: -
j_gene: TRBJ1-1

CDR3aa: CASSLLGEFPYEQYF
CDR3nt: TGTGCCAGCAGTTTATTGGGGGAATTCCCCTACGAGCAGTACTTC
d_gene: -
len: 15
v_gene: TRBV27
abundance: -
j_gene: TRBJ2-7

CDR3aa: CASSGLGDYEQYF
CDR3nt: TGCGCCAGTTCAGGACTCGGCGACTACGAGCAGTACTTC
d_gene: -
len: 13
v_gene: TRBV10-2
abundance: -
j_gene: TRBJ2-7

CDR3aa: CASSQGGSYEQYF
CDR3nt: TGTGCCAGCAGCCAGGGTGGCTCCTACGAGCAGTACTTC
d_gene: -
len: 13
v_gene: TRBV11-3
abundance: -
j_gene: TRBJ2-7

CDR3aa: CASSPNEGTPGAYNEQFF
CDR3nt: TGTGCCAGCAGCCCGAATGAAGGGACTCCCGGGGCCTACAATGAGCAGTTCTTC
d_gene: -
len: 18
v_gene: TRBV28
abundance: -
j_gene: TRBJ2-1

CDR3aa: CASSYRVLYEQYF
CDR3nt: TGTGCCAGCAGCTACAGGGTACTCTACGAGCAGTACTTC
d_gene: -
len: 13
v_gene: TRBV5-5
abundance: -
j_gene: TRBJ2-7

CDR3aa: CASSPWTGAGETQYF
CDR3nt: TGTGCCAGCAGCCCTTGGACGGGGGCTGGTGAGACCCAGTACTTC
d_gene: -
len: 15
v_gene: TRBV11-2
abundance: -
j_gene: TRBJ2-5

CDR3aa: CASSWSRTSGQIYEQYF
CDR3nt: TGCGCCAGCAGCTGGAGTAGGACTAGCGGGCAGATCTACGAGCAGTACTTC
d_gene: TRBD2
len: 17
v_gene: TRBV5-1
abundance: -
j_gene: TRBJ2-7

CDR3aa: CASSSSGGQGITGELFF
CDR3nt: TGTGCCAGCAGCTCCTCCGGGGGACAGGGAATCACCGGGGAGCTGTTTTTT
d_gene: TRBD1
len: 17
v_gene: TRBV11-2
abundance: -
j_gene: TRBJ2-2

CDR3aa: CASGEVLYNEQFF
CDR3nt: TGTGCCAGTGGGGAGGTTCTGTACAATGAGCAGTTCTTC
d_gene: -
len: 13
v_gene: TRBV7-6
abundance: -
j_gene: TRBJ2-1

CDR3aa: CASSRHQLRQGNGYTF
CDR3nt: TGTGCCAGCAGCCGACATCAACTGAGACAGGGGAATGGCTACACCTTC
d_gene: TRBD1
len: 16
v_gene: TRBV7-9
abundance: -
j_gene: TRBJ1-2

CDR3aa: CASSASELAHYEQYF
CDR3nt: TGTGCCAGCAGCGCCTCTGAACTAGCGCACTACGAGCAGTACTTC
d_gene: TRBD2
len: 15
v_gene: TRBV7-2
abundance: -
j_gene: TRBJ2-7

CDR3aa: CASSFVAGVSYNEQFF
CDR3nt: TGTGCCAGCAGTTTTGTTGCGGGAGTGTCCTACAATGAGCAGTTCTTC
d_gene: TRBD2
len: 16
v_gene: TRBV27
abundance: once
j_gene: TRBJ2-1

CDR3aa: CASSLGTSGSSNEQYF
CDR3nt: TGTGCCAGCAGTTTAGGGACTAGCGGGAGTTCTAACGAGCAGTACTTC
d_gene: TRBD2
len: 16
v_gene: TRBV27
abundance: -
j_gene: TRBJ2-7

CDR3aa: CASSSGTGTDTQYF
CDR3nt: TGTGCCAGCAGCTCCGGGACAGGGACAGATACGCAGTATTTT
d_gene: TRBD1
len: 14
v_gene: TRBV6-5
abundance: -
j_gene: TRBJ2-3

CDR3aa: CASSSLSPYEQYF
CDR3nt: TGTGCCAGCAGCTCACTCAGCCCCTACGAGCAGTACTTC
d_gene: -
len: 13
v_gene: TRBV7-8
abundance: once
j_gene: TRBJ2-7

CDR3aa: CSVGYGGAEAFF
CDR3nt: TGCAGCGTTGGATACGGGGGGGCTGAAGCTTTCTTT
d_gene: -
len: 12
v_gene: TRBV29-1
abundance: -
j_gene: TRBJ1-1

CDR3aa: CASSGGSNEQYF
CDR3nt: TGTGCCAGCAGCGGGGGGTCGAACGAGCAGTACTTC
d_gene: -
len: 12
v_gene: TRBV7-2
abundance: -
j_gene: TRBJ2-7

CDR3aa: CASSFLPDRGPLAGYTF
CDR3nt: TGCGCCAGCAGCTTCCTTCCGGACAGGGGGCCCTTGGCGGGCTACACCTTC
d_gene: TRBD1
len: 17
v_gene: TRBV5-1
abundance: -
j_gene: TRBJ1-2

CDR3aa: CASSQVSGRSNEQFF
CDR3nt: TGTGCCAGCAGCCAAGTATCGGGAAGGAGCAATGAGCAGTTCTTC
d_gene: -
len: 15
v_gene: TRBV14
abundance: -
j_gene: TRBJ2-1

CDR3aa: CASSLRDRRSNEQFF
CDR3nt: TGCGCCAGCAGCTTGCGTGACCGAAGAAGCAATGAGCAGTTCTTC
d_gene: -
len: 15
v_gene: TRBV5-1
abundance: -
j_gene: TRBJ2-1

CDR3aa: CASSLERAALGEQYF
CDR3nt: TGCGCCAGCAGCTTGGAACGGGCGGCTCTAGGCGAGCAGTACTTC
d_gene: -
len: 15
v_gene: TRBV5-1
abundance: -
j_gene: TRBJ2-7

CDR3aa: CASSHSWEETQYF
CDR3nt: TGTGCCAGCAGCCACAGCTGGGAAGAGACCCAGTACTTC
d_gene: -
len: 13
v_gene: TRBV6-5
abundance: -
j_gene: TRBJ2-5

CDR3aa: CSVEGVARQETQYF
CDR3nt: TGCAGCGTTGAAGGGGTCGCCCGACAAGAGACCCAGTACTTC
d_gene: -
len: 14
v_gene: TRBV29-1
abundance: -
j_gene: TRBJ2-5

CDR3aa: CASSLVQSTGELFF
CDR3nt: TGTGCCAGCAGCTTAGTACAGAGCACCGGGGAGCTGTTTTTT
d_gene: -
len: 14
v_gene: TRBV7-9
abundance: few
j_gene: TRBJ2-2

CDR3aa: CASSVAGGNQPQHF
CDR3nt: TGTGCCAGCTCAGTGGCAGGGGGCAATCAGCCCCAGCATTTT
d_gene: -
len: 14
v_gene: TRBV18
abundance: -
j_gene: TRBJ1-5

CDR3aa: CASSSKGLHSYEQYF
CDR3nt: TGTGCCAGCAGCTCGAAGGGACTGCACTCCTACGAGCAGTACTTC
d_gene: -
len: 15
v_gene: TRBV5-4
abundance: -
j_gene: TRBJ2-7

CDR3aa: CASSLKISGDYEQYF
CDR3nt: TGTGCCAGCAGTTTAAAAATTAGCGGGGACTACGAGCAGTACTTC
d_gene: TRBD2
len: 15
v_gene: TRBV28
abundance: -
j_gene: TRBJ2-7

CDR3aa: CASSLRRPYEQYF
CDR3nt: TGTGCCAGCAGTTTAAGACGGCCCTACGAGCAGTACTTC
d_gene: -
len: 13
v_gene: TRBV27
abundance: -
j_gene: TRBJ2-7

CDR3aa: CAWSTGLAGDYEQYF
CDR3nt: TGTGCCTGGAGTACAGGACTAGCGGGAGACTACGAGCAGTACTTC
d_gene: TRBD2
len: 15
v_gene: TRBV30
abundance: -
j_gene: TRBJ2-7

CDR3aa: CASRPGQGVNTQYF
CDR3nt: TGTGCCAGCAGACCGGGACAGGGGGTAAATACGCAGTATTTT
d_gene: TRBD1
len: 14
v_gene: TRBV2
abundance: -
j_gene: TRBJ2-3